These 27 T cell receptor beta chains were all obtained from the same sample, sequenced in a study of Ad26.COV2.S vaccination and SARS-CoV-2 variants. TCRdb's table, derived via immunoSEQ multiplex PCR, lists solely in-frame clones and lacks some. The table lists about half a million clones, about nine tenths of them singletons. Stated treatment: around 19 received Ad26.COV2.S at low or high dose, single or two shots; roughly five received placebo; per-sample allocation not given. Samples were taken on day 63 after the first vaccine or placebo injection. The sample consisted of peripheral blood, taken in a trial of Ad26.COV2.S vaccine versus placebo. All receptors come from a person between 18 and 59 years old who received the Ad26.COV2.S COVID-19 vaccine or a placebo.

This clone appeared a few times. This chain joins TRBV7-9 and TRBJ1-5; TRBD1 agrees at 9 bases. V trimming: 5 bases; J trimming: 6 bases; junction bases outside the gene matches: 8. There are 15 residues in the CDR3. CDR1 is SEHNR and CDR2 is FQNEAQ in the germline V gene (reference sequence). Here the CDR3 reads CASSPGQGVRQPQHF. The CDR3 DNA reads TGTGCCAGCAGCCCGGGACAGGGCGTACGTCAGCCCCAGCATTTT.

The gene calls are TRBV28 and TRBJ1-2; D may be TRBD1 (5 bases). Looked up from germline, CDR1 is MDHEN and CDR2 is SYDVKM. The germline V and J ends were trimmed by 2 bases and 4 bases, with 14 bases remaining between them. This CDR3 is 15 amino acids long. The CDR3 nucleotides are TGTGCCAGCAGTTTAAGACTCGGGGGGTCCTATGGCTACACCTTC. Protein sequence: CASSLRLGGSYGYTF.

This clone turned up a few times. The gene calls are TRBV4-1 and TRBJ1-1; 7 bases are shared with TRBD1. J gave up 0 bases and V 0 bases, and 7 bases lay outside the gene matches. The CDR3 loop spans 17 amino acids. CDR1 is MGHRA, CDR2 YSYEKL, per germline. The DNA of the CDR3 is TGCGCCAGCAGCCAAGATCAGGACAGGTACATGAACACTGAAGCTTTCTTT. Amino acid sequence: CASSQDQDRYMNTEAFF.

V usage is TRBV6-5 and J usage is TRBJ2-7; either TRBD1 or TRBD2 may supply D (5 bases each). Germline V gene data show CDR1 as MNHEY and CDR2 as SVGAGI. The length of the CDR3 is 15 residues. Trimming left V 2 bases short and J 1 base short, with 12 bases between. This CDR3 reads CASSYTGTASYEQYF. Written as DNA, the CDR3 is TGTGCCAGCAGTTACACTGGGACGGCATCCTACGAGCAGTACTTC.

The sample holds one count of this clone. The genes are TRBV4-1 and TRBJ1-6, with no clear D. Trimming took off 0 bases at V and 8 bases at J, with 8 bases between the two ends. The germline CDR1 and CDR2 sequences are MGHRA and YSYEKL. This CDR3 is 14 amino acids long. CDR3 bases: TGCGCCAGCAGCCAAGAAACGGATTATTCACCCCTCCACTTT. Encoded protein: CASSQETDYSPLHF.

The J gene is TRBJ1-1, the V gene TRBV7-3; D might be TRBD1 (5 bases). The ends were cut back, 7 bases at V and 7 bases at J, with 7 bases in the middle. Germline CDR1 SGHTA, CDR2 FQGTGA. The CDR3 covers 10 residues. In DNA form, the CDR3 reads TGTGCCAGCAAAGACAGTGAAGCTTTCTTT. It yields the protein CASKDSEAFF. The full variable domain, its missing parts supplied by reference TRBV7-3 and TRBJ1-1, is GAGVSQTPSNKVTEKGKYVELRCDPISGHTALYWYRQSLGQGPEFLIYFQGTGAADDSGLPNDRFFAVRPEGSVSTLKIQRTERGDSAVYLCASKDSEAFFGQGTRLTVV.

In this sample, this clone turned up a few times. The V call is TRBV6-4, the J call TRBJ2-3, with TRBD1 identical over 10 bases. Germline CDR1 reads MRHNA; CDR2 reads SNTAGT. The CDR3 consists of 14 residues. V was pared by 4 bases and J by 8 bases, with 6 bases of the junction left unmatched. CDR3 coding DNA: TGTGCCAGCAGTGTGGGGACAGGGGCTGGTACGCAGTATTTT. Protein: CASSVGTGAGTQYF.

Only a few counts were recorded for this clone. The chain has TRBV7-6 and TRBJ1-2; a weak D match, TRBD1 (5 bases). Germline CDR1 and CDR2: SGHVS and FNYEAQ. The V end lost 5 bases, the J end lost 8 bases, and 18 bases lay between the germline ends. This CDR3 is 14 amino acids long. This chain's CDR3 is CASSKGTAALGYTF. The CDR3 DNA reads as TGTGCCAGCAGCAAAGGGACCGCGGCTTTAGGCTACACCTTC.

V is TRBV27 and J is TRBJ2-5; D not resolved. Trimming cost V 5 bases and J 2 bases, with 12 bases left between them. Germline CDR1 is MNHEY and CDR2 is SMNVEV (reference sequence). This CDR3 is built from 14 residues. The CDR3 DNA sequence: TGTGCCAGCAGTACCCGTGGGGATCAAGAGACCCAGTACTTC. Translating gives CASSTRGDQETQYF.

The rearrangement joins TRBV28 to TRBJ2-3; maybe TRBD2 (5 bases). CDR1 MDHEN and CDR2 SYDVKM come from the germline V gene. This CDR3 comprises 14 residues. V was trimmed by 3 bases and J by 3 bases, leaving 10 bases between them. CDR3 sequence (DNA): TGTGCCAGCAGTTTGACCCTAGCTACAGATACGCAGTATTTT. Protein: CASSLTLATDTQYF.

CDR3 sequence (DNA): TGTGCCAGCCGGCTCAGAAGGTCCACAGATACGCAGTATTTT. This translates into CASRLRRSTDTQYF. The chain employs TRBV28 and TRBJ2-3; D uncertain. Germline-derived CDR1 and CDR2 are MDHEN and SYDVKM. There are 14 residues in the CDR3. V lost 8 bases and J 2 bases, leaving 14 bases between the germline ends.

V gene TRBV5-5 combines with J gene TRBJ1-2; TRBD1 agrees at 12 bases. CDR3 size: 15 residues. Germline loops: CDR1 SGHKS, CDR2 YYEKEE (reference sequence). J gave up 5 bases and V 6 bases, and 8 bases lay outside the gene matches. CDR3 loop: CASTLGQGAAYGYTF. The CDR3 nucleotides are TGTGCCAGCACTCTGGGACAGGGGGCGGCGTATGGCTACACCTTC.

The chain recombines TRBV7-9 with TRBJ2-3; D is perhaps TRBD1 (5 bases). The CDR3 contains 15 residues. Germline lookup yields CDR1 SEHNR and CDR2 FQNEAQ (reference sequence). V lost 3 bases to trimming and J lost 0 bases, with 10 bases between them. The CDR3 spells CASSFGGASTDTQYF. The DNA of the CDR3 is TGTGCCAGCAGCTTCGGTGGGGCTAGCACAGATACGCAGTATTTT.

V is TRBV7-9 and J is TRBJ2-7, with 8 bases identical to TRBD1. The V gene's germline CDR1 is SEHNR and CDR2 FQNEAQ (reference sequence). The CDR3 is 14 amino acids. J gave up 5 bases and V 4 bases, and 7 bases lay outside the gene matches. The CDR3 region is CASSSKDRGDEQYF. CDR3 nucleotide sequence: TGTGCCAGCAGCTCGAAAGACAGGGGTGACGAGCAGTACTTC.

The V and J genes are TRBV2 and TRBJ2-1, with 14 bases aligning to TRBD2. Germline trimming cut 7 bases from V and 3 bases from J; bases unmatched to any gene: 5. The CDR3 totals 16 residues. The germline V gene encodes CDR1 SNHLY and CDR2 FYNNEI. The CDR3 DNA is TGTGCCAGCAAAAGACTAGCGGGGGGGATCTACAATGAGCAGTTCTTC. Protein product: CASKRLAGGIYNEQFF.

The DNA of the CDR3 is TGTGCCAGCTCACGGACAGGGGGCAATGAAGCTTTCTTT. This gives the protein CASSRTGGNEAFF. The rearrangement joins TRBV18 to TRBJ1-1, with TRBD1 matching 11 bases. V lost 4 bases, J lost 7 bases, and 2 bases stayed unmatched. Germline CDR1 KGHSH, CDR2 LQKENI. The CDR3 runs to 13 residues.

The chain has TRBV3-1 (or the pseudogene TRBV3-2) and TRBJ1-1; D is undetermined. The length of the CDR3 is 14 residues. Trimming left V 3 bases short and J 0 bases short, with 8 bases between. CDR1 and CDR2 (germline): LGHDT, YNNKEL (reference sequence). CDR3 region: CASSQSVLNTEAFF. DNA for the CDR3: TGTGCCAGCAGCCAGTCCGTTCTGAACACTGAAGCTTTCTTT.

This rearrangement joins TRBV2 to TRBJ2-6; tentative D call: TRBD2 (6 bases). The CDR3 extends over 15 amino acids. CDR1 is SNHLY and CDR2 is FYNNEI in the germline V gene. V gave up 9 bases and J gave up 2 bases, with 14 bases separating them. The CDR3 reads CASKQRATGANVLTF. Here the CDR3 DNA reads TGTGCCAGTAAACAGCGGGCGACTGGGGCCAACGTCCTGACTTTC. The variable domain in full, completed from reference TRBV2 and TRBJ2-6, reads EPEVTQTPSHQVTQMGQEVILRCVPISNHLYFYWYRQILGQKVEFLVSFYNNEISEKSEIFDDQFSVERPDGSNFTLKIRSTKLEDSAMYFCASKQRATGANVLTFGAGSRLTVL.

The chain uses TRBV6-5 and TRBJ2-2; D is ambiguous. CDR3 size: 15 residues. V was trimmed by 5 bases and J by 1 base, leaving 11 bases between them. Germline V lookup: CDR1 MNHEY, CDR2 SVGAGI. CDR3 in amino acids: CASSLMTKNTGELFF. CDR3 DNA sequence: TGTGCCAGCAGTCTAATGACCAAGAACACCGGGGAGCTGTTTTTT.

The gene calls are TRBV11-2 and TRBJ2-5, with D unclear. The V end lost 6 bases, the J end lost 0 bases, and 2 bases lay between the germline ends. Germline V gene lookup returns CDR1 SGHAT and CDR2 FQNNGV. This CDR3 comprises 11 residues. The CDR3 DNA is TGTGCCAGCAGAGACCAAGAGACCCAGTACTTC. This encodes CASRDQETQYF.

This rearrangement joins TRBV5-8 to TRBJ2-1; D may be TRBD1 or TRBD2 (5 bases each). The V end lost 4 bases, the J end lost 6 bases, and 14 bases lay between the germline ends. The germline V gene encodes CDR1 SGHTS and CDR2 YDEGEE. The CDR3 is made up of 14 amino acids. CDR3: CASSGGRAGNEQFF. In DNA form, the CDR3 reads TGTGCCAGCAGCGGAGGCAGGGCCGGCAATGAGCAGTTCTTC.

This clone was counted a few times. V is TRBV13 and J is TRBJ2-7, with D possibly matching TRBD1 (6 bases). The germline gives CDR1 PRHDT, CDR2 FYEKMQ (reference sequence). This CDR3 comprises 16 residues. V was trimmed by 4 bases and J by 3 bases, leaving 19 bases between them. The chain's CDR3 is CASSSNSGTFDYEQYF. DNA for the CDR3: TGTGCCAGCAGCTCCAATTCCGGGACATTCGACTACGAGCAGTACTTC.

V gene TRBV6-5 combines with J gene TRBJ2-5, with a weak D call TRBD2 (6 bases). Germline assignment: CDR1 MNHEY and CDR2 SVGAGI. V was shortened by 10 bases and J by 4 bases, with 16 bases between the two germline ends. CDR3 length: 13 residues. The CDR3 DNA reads TGTGCCATCAGGGAGGAGGTGGGAGAGACCCAGTACTTC. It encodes CAIREEVGETQYF.

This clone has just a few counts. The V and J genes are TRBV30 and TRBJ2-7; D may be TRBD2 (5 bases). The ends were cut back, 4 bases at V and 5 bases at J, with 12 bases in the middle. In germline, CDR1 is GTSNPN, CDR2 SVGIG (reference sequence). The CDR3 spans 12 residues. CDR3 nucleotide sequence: TGTGCCTGGACTAGCTCTAGGGACGAGCAGTACTTC. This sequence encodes CAWTSSRDEQYF.

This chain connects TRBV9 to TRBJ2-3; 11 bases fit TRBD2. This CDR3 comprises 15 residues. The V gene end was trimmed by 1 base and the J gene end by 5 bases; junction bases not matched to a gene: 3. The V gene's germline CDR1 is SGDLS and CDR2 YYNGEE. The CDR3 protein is CASSVLAGGKDTQYF. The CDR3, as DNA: TGTGCCAGCAGCGTATTAGCGGGAGGGAAAGATACGCAGTATTTT.

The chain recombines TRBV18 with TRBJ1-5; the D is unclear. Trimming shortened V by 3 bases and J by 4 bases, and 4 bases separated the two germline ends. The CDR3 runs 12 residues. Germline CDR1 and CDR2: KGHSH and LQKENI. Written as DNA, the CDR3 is TGTGCCAGCTCACCCGTAAATCAGCCCCAGCATTTT. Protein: CASSPVNQPQHF.

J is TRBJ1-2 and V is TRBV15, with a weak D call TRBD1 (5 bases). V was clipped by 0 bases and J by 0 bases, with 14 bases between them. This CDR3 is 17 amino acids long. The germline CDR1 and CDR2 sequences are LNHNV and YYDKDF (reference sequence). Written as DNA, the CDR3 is TGTGCCACCAGCAGAGAGACCCCAGGGCTTGCTAACTATGGCTACACCTTC. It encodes CATSRETPGLANYGYTF.